One and the same sample provided the 22 T cell receptor beta chains below, sequenced in a study of T cells after yellow fever vaccination. TCRdb re-called the 5' RACE reads with MiXCR, one entry per CDR3 protein. The repertoire has 50,000 to 75,000 distinct CDR3 sequences, approximately 7% of them found once; the top ten carry approximately 37%. Sequencing used CD8+ T cells sorted from PBMCs, obtained on the day of the first yellow fever vaccination. The source of these receptors is a man aged 18 to 29 who received the YFV17D yellow fever vaccine.

This clonotype appeared a few times. The chain carries TRBV20-1 and TRBJ1-2, with D unclear. The germline CDR1 and CDR2 sequences are DFQATT and SNEGSKA (reference sequence). Trimming stripped 2 bases from V and 4 bases from J, with 20 bases between. The CDR3 spans 16 residues. The CDR3 region has the DNA TGCAGTGCTAGACCAACCCCTACAGCCGGGATCTATGGCTACACCTTC. Its protein is CSARPTPTAGIYGYTF.

The chain is built from TRBV20-1 and TRBJ2-1; no clear D gene. V was trimmed by 0 bases and J by 7 bases, leaving 19 bases between them. This CDR3 region has 16 residues. CDR1 and CDR2 (germline): DFQATT, SNEGSKA (reference sequence). CDR3 region: CSARDLTSTALNEQFF. For the CDR3, the DNA is TGCAGTGCTAGAGATCTGACTTCGACTGCCTTGAATGAGCAGTTCTTC.

This clonotype was seen at least ten times. The rearrangement joins TRBV4-1 to TRBJ2-7, with a tentative D call TRBD1 (6 bases). V lost 0 bases, J lost 2 bases, and 14 bases lay in between. Germline-derived CDR1 and CDR2 are MGHRA and YSYEKL. The CDR3 is 16 amino acids. Here the CDR3 reads CASSQDAWTAAYEQYF. CDR3 coding DNA: TGCGCCAGCAGCCAAGATGCCTGGACAGCGGCCTACGAGCAGTACTTC.

This clonotype was observed a few times. The chain carries TRBV5-1 and TRBJ2-7; 13 bases align to TRBD2. V was clipped by 4 bases and J by 7 bases; unmatched bases: 5. This CDR3 is 14 amino acids long. The germline V gene has CDR1 SGHRS and CDR2 YFSETQ. In nucleotides, the CDR3 is TGCGCCAGCAGCCCAGGACTAGCGGGGGAAGAGCAGTACGTC. This translates into CASSPGLAGEEQYV.

This clonotype has at least ten counts. The gene calls are TRBV9 and TRBJ2-5, with D possibly being TRBD2 (6 bases). Germline assignment: CDR1 SGDLS and CDR2 YYNGEE. V gave up 3 bases and J gave up 2 bases, with 11 bases separating them. The CDR3 is 14 amino acids. The CDR3 here is CASSAWDSQETQYF. CDR3 DNA: TGTGCCAGCAGCGCCTGGGACTCGCAAGAGACCCAGTACTTC.

V and J are TRBV7-6 and TRBJ2-7; D uncertain. This CDR3 has 13 amino acids. Germline lookup yields CDR1 SGHVS and CDR2 FNYEAQ. Trimming pared 2 bases from V and 6 bases from J, leaving 11 bases between. In DNA, the CDR3 is TGTGCCAGCAGCTTAACAGTTCTGGGCGAGCAGTACGTC. This translates into CASSLTVLGEQYV.

This clonotype showed up many times. This sequence joins TRBV6-1 and TRBJ2-6; D call uncertain. The CDR3 has 13 amino acids. Germline V gives CDR1 MNHNS, CDR2 SASEGT. V shed 8 bases and J shed 1 base, with 6 bases lying between them. The CDR3 DNA reads as TGTGCCAGCTCTGGGTCTGGGGCCAACGTCCTGACTTTC. Its translation: CASSGSGANVLTF.

This chain joins TRBV4-1 and TRBJ2-1; 11 positions match TRBD2. Germline V gene data show CDR1 as MGHRA and CDR2 as YSYEKL. The CDR3 is 16 amino acids. After removal of 0 bases from V and 12 bases from J, the junction contained 10 bases not matched to a gene. CDR3 loop: CASSQEGLAGGLGQFF. CDR3 DNA: TGCGCCAGCAGCCAAGAGGGTCTAGCGGGGGGCCTAGGGCAGTTCTTC.

In this sample, this clonotype turned up many times. This chain joins TRBV27 and TRBJ2-2; 7 nucleotides match TRBD1. Germline assignment: CDR1 MNHEY and CDR2 SMNVEV (reference sequence). Trimming removed 6 bases from V and 5 bases from J; junction bases left unmatched: 12. The CDR3 is 16 residues long. CDR3 sequence reads: CASSFTSGQPTGELFF. The CDR3 nucleotides are TGTGCCAGCAGCTTCACATCGGGACAGCCAACCGGGGAGCTGTTTTTT.

V is TRBV7-9 and J is TRBJ1-4, with 10 bases lining up with TRBD1. Unmatched junction bases numbered 11, after V lost 5 bases and J lost 5 bases. This CDR3 comprises 17 residues. Germline loops: CDR1 SEHNR, CDR2 FQNEAQ (reference sequence). CDR3: CASSQSRLGQGNEKLFF. The CDR3 DNA reads TGTGCCAGCAGCCAATCACGATTGGGACAGGGGAATGAAAAACTGTTTTTT. Based on the CDR3 plus reference TRBV7-9 and TRBJ1-4, the full variable domain is DTGVSQNPRHKITKRGQNVTFRCDPISEHNRLYWYRQTLGQGPEFLTYFQNEAQLEKSRLLSDRFSAERPKGSFSTLEIQRTEQGDSAMYLCASSQSRLGQGNEKLFFGSGTQLSVL.

V and J are TRBV5-4 and TRBJ1-1; D might be TRBD1 (6 bases). The length of the CDR3 is 12 residues. CDR1 is SGHNT, CDR2 YYREEE, per germline (reference sequence). V lost 10 bases, J lost 6 bases, and 16 bases lay in between. The CDR3 sequence is CASGWQGSEAFF. Here the CDR3 DNA reads TGTGCCTCCGGATGGCAGGGGTCTGAAGCTTTCTTT.

The chain employs TRBV6-5 and TRBJ2-5; D might be TRBD2 (6 bases). There are 14 residues in the CDR3. Germline V gives CDR1 MNHEY, CDR2 SVGAGI. Trimming stripped 2 bases from V and 5 bases from J, with 12 bases between. CDR3 amino acids: CASSYTGLPETQYF. For the CDR3, the DNA is TGTGCCAGCAGTTACACGGGACTGCCTGAGACCCAGTACTTC.

The rearrangement uses TRBV12-3 or TRBV12-4 and TRBJ2-7; no firm D call. V gave up 7 bases and J gave up 5 bases, with 12 bases separating them. The CDR3 is made up of 12 amino acids. Written as DNA, the CDR3 is TGTGCCAGCACCTTTTTCGGAAACGAGCAGTACTTC. Translated, it gives CASTFFGNEQYF.

This clonotype was seen ten or more times. The chain joins TRBV10-2 to TRBJ2-7; weak D call: TRBD1 (6 bases). CDR1 WSHSY and CDR2 SAAADI come from the germline V gene. The V and J ends lost 3 bases and 4 bases respectively, with 10 bases between them. The CDR3 covers 13 residues. The CDR3 nucleotides read TGCGCCAGCAGTGAAGGACAGTTTTACGAGCAGTACTTC. Protein: CASSEGQFYEQYF.

This clonotype was recorded a few times. The chain joins TRBV7-9 to TRBJ2-5; 7 positions match TRBD1. V lost 5 bases and J lost 4; bases outside the gene matches: 7. Germline CDR1 and CDR2: SEHNR and FQNEAQ (reference sequence). The CDR3 has 14 amino acids. In DNA, the CDR3 is TGTGCCAGCAGCCTCCAGGGGGTCCGAGAGACCCAGTACTTC. It is translated as CASSLQGVRETQYF.

The gene calls are TRBV27 and TRBJ2-1; D is uncertain. V was clipped by 2 bases and J by 4 bases, with 12 bases between them. There are 15 residues in the CDR3. Per germline, CDR1 MNHEY and CDR2 SMNVEV (reference sequence). CDR3 sequence reads: CASSLEPAPYNEQFF. CDR3 sequence (DNA): TGTGCCAGCAGTTTAGAGCCAGCCCCATACAATGAGCAGTTCTTC.

This clonotype was seen more than once but under ten times. The V and J genes are TRBV7-9 and TRBJ1-4; 8 nucleotides agree with TRBD1. CDR3 size: 15 residues. V shed 5 bases and J 8 bases; nucleotides not matched to a gene: 10. The germline gives CDR1 SEHNR, CDR2 FQNEAQ (reference sequence). The CDR3 is CASSTPGGVREKLFF. The CDR3 DNA is TGTGCCAGCAGCACTCCAGGGGGCGTACGGGAAAAACTGTTTTTT. Using reference TRBV7-9 and TRBJ1-4 for the parts outside the CDR3, the full variable domain is DTGVSQNPRHKITKRGQNVTFRCDPISEHNRLYWYRQTLGQGPEFLTYFQNEAQLEKSRLLSDRFSAERPKGSFSTLEIQRTEQGDSAMYLCASSTPGGVREKLFFGSGTQLSVL.

The table lists this clonotype with a few counts. J is TRBJ2-1 and V is TRBV5-4; TRBD1 might be the D (6 bases). Looked up from germline, CDR1 is SGHNT and CDR2 is YYREEE (reference sequence). The V end was cut by 5 bases, the J end by 6 bases, with 18 bases between. The length of the CDR3 is 15 residues. CDR3 loop: CASSSTTGRGNEQFF. CDR3 nucleotide sequence: TGTGCCAGCAGTTCCACGACAGGTCGTGGCAATGAGCAGTTCTTC.

In its sample, this clonotype was seen a few times. This CDR3 reads CASSLGFYADYGYTF. CDR3 coding DNA: TGTGCCAGCAGCTTAGGGTTTTACGCGGACTATGGCTACACCTTC. V usage is TRBV7-9 and J usage is TRBJ1-2, with D uncertain. Trimming took off 1 base at V and 3 bases at J, with 12 bases between the two ends. The CDR3 loop spans 15 amino acids. Germline V lookup: CDR1 SEHNR, CDR2 FQNEAQ (reference sequence). The full variable domain, with the rest looked up from reference TRBV7-9 and TRBJ1-2, is DTGVSQNPRHKITKRGQNVTFRCDPISEHNRLYWYRQTLGQGPEFLTYFQNEAQLEKSRLLSDRFSAERPKGSFSTLEIQRTEQGDSAMYLCASSLGFYADYGYTFGSGTRLTVV.

Many counts were recorded for this clonotype. The chain uses TRBV5-5 and TRBJ2-2, with D unclear. This CDR3 spans 12 amino acids. Looked up from germline, CDR1 is SGHKS and CDR2 is YYEKEE (reference sequence). The V end lost 5 bases, the J end lost 2 bases, and 4 bases lay between the germline ends. DNA of the CDR3: TGTGCCAGCAGGTTCAACACCGGGGAGCTGTTTTTT. Encoded protein: CASRFNTGELFF.

This clonotype was counted many times. The chain couples TRBV7-9 to TRBJ2-2; 7 bases fit TRBD2. CDR1 is SEHNR, CDR2 FQNEAQ, per germline (reference sequence). CDR3 length: 16 residues. After removal of 4 bases from V and 5 bases from J, the junction contained 10 bases not matched to a gene. Written as DNA, the CDR3 is TGTGCCAGCAGCTCCATGAGGACTAGGAGTACCGGGGAGCTGTTTTTT. It yields the protein CASSSMRTRSTGELFF.

In this sample, this clonotype is medium-sized (0.01 to 0.1%). This CDR3 reads CASSLQDYNSPLHF. The CDR3 DNA reads TGTGCCAGCAGCTTACAGGACTATAATTCACCCCTCCACTTT. The chain uses TRBV7-9 and TRBJ1-6; D not certain. The CDR3 has 14 residues. Trimming removed 2 bases from V and 3 bases from J, with 5 bases in between. The germline CDR1 and CDR2 sequences are SEHNR and FQNEAQ (reference sequence).